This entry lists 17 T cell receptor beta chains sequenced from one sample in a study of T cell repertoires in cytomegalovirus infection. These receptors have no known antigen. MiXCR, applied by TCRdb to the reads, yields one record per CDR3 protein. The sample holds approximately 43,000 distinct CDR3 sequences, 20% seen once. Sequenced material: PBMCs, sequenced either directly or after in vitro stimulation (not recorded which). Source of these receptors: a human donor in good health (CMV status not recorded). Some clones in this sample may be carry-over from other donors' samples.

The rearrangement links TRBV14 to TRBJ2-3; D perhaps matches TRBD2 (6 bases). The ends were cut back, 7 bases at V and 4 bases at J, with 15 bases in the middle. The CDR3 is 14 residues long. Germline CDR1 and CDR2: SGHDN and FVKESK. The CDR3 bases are TGTGCCAGCAACGGCGGGGTCTTGGCAGATACGCAGTATTTT. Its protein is CASNGGVLADTQYF.

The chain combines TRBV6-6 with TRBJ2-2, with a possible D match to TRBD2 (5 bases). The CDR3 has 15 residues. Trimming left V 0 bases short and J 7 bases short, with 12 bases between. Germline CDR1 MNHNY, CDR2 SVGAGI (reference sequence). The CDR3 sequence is CASSYSSGRIGELFF. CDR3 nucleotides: TGTGCCAGCAGTTACTCCAGCGGAAGGATCGGGGAGCTGTTTTTT.

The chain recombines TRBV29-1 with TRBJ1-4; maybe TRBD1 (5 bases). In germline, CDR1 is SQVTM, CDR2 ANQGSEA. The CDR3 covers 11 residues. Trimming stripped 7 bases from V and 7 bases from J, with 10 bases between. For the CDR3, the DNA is TGCAGCGGACTCGGGGGTGAAAAACTGTTTTTT. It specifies CSGLGGEKLFF.

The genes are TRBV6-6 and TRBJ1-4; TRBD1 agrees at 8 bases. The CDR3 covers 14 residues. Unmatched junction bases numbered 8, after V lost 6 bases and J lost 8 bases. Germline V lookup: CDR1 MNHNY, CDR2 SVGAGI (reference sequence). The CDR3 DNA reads TGTGCCAGCAGGGACAGGGTAATCGACGAAAAACTGTTTTTT. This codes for CASRDRVIDEKLFF.

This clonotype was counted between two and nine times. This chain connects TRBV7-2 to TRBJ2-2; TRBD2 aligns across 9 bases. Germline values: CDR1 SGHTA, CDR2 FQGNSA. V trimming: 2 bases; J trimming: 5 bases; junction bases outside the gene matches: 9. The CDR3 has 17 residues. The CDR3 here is CASSLTLAGATTGELFF. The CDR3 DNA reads TGTGCCAGCAGCTTAACACTAGCGGGCGCTACTACCGGGGAGCTGTTTTTT.

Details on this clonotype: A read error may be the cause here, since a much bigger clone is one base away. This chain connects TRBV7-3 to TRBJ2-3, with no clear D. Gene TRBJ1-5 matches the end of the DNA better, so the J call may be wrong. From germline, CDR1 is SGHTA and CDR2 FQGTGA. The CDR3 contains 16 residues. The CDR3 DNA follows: TGTGCCAGCAGCTTAGGCCATAGCGGGAGGGCAGATACGCAGCATTTT. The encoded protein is CASSLGHSGRADTQHF.

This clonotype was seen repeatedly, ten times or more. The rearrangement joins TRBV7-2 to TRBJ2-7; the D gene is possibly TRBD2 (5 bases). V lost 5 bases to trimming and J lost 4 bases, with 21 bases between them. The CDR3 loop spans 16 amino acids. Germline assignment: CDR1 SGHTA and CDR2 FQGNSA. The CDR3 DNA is TGTGCCAGCAGCCACGTACTAGGCCCCCAATTTTACGAGCAGTACTTC. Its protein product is CASSHVLGPQFYEQYF.

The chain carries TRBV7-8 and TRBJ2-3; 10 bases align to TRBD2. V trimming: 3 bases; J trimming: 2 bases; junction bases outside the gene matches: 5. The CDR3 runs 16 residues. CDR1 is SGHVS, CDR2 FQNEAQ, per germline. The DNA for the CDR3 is TGTGCCAGCAGCTTTGAGCGGGAGGGCCTCACAGATACGCAGTATTTT. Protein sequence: CASSFEREGLTDTQYF.

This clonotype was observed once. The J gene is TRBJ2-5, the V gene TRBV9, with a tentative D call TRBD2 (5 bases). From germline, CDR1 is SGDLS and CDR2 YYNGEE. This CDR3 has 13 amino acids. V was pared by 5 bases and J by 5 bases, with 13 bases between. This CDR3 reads CASSAGPVETQYF. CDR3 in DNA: TGTGCCAGCAGTGCGGGTCCCGTGGAGACCCAGTACTTC.

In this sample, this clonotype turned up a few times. In nucleotides, the CDR3 is TGTGCCAGCAGCCGGGGGTCTGAGCAGTTCTTC. Its translation: CASSRGSEQFF. The chain couples TRBV11-3 to TRBJ2-1; a possible D gene is TRBD2 (6 bases). The germline CDR1 and CDR2 sequences are SGHNT and YENEEA. The V and J ends lost 5 bases and 9 bases respectively, with 8 bases between them. The CDR3 totals 11 residues.

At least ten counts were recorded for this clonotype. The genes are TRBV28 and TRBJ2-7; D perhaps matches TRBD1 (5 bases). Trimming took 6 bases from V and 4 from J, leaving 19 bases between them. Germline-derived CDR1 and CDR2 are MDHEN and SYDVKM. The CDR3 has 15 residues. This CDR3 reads CASSLGAQNIYEQYF. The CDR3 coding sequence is TGTGCCAGCAGCCTTGGGGCGCAGAATATTTACGAGCAGTACTTC. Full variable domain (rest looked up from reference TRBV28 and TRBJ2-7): DVKVTQSSRYLVKRTGEKVFLECVQDMDHENMFWYRQDPGLGLRLIYFSYDVKMKEKGDIPEGYSVSREKKERFSLILESASTNQTSMYLCASSLGAQNIYEQYFGPGTRLTVT.

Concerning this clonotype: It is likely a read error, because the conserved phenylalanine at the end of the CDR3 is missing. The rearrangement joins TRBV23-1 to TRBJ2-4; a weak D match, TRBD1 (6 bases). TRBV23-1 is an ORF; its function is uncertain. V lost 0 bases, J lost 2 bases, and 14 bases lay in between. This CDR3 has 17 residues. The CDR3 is CASSQSTTQGSKNIQYC. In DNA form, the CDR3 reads TGCGCCAGCAGTCAATCGACAACTCAGGGGTCCAAAAACATTCAGTACTGC.

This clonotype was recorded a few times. The CDR3 here is CASSLMTYQETQYF. CDR3 in DNA: TGCGCCAGCAGCTTGATGACGTACCAAGAGACCCAGTACTTC. V and J are TRBV5-1 and TRBJ2-5, with D hard to call. Between the trimmed V and J ends, which lost 1 base and 0 bases, there was a span of 7 bases. Germline V gene sequence: CDR1 SGHRS, CDR2 YFSETQ. The CDR3 totals 14 residues.

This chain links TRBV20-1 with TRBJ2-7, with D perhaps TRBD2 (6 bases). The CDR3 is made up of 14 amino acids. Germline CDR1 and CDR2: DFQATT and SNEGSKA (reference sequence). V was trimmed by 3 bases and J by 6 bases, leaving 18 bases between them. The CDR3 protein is CSASAGTPISEQYF. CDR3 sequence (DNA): TGCAGTGCTAGTGCTGGGACTCCGATCTCCGAGCAGTACTTC.

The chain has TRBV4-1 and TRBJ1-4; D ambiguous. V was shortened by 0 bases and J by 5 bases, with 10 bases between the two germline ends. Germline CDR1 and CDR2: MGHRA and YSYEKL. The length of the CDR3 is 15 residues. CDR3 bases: TGCGCCAGCAGCCAAGAGAATGACTGGAATGAAAAACTGTTTTTT. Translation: CASSQENDWNEKLFF.

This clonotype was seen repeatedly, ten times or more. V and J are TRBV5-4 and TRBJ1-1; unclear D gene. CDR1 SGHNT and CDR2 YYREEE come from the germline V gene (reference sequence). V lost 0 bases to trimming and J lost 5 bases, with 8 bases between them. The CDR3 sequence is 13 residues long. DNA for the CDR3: TGTGCCAGCAGCTTGGAGTTTGTGACTGAAGCTTTCTTT. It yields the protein CASSLEFVTEAFF.

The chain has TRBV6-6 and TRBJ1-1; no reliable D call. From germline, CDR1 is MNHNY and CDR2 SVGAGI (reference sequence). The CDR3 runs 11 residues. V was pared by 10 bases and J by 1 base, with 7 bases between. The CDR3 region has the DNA TGTGCCACTCGAAGGAACACTGAAGCTTTCTTT. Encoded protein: CATRRNTEAFF.